This T cell receptor (beta chain) was found in a study of cytomegalovirus exposure and HLA in healthy donors. The PCR was carried out with 60 Vbeta primers and 13 Jbeta primers. Only in-frame clones appear in the TCRdb table, and some are missing; sequencing was by immunoSEQ multiplex PCR. There are about 130,000 clones in the sample; more than 60% occur only once, and approximately 2.1% lies in the top ten. Worth noting for this clone: No antigen is known for it.

The study, taken as a whole, reports: An apparent linkage of common viral pathogens to several of the most significant clusters emerged in a later analysis. A few chains linked to CMV were shown in vitro to be specific for CMV antigens. In a later analysis, TCR beta V- and J-gene trimming was associated with a missense DCLRE1C variant.

There are 13 residues in the CDR3. Germline CDR1 reads GTSNPN; CDR2 reads SVGIG (reference sequence). The junction had 7 bases not matched to a gene; V was cut back by 5 bases and J by 4 bases. The sample consisted of PBMCs. This rearrangement joins TRBV30 to TRBJ2-5; TRBD2 matches at 7 bases. This TCR came from a woman aged 40 to 50 in good health and CMV-seropositive. The CDR3 is CAWSGGRGETQYF. For the CDR3, the DNA is TGTGCCTGGTCGGGAGGCCGGGGAGAGACCCAGTACTTC.